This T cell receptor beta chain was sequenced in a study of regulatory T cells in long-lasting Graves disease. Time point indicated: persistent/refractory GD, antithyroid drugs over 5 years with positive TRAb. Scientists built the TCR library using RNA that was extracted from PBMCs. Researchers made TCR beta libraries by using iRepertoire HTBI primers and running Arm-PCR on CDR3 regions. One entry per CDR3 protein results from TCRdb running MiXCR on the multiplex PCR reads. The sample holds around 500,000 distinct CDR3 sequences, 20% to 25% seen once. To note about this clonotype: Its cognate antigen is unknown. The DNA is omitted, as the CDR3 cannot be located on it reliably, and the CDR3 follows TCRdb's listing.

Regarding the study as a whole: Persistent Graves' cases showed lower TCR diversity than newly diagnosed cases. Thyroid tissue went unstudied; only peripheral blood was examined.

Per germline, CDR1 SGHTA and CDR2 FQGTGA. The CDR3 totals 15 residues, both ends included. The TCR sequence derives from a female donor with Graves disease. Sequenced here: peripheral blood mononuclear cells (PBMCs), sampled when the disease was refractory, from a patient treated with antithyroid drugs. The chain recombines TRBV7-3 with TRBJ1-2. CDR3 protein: CASSCGPACASGYTF.